These 27 T cell receptor beta chains share one sample of origin, sequenced in a study of post-analysis software for immune sequencing data (dated by TCRdb to the mid-2010s). The paper as a whole reports these results and caveats: Roughly 5 TRBV segments, including TRBV5-6, TRBV5-1 and TRBV20-1, were significantly more frequent in patients than controls.

These receptors are not linked to any known antigen. Libraries were built with PCR. Sequencing took place on an Illumina HiSeq 2500. Unique molecular identifiers were incorporated into TCR beta cDNA libraries to reduce PCR and sequencing biases. TCRdb reanalyzed the raw reads on its own, using fastp at Q25 for trimming and MiXCR for clone calling, and kept in-frame beta chains. Records with the same CDR3 protein are collapsed into one entry carrying the most frequent genes and DNA. The sample contains almost 700,000 distinct CDR3 sequences, 55% to 70% of them found a single time. The biggest ten clones account for over 9% of the sample. The sample consisted of blood. Every receptor here comes from a girl aged 2-10 years with multiple sclerosis.

The V and J genes are TRBV6-2 or TRBV6-3 and TRBJ2-7, with 9 bases fitting TRBD1. CDR3 length equals 16 residues. Germline loops: CDR1 MNHEY, CDR2 SVGEGT. Trimming at V came to 0 bases and at J to 1 base, leaving 4 bases not matched to a gene. The chain's CDR3 is CASSYSPDRGSYEQYF. CDR3 in DNA: TGTGCCAGCAGTTACTCTCCGGACAGGGGATCCTACGAGCAGTACTTC.

The genes are TRBV11-2 and TRBJ1-2; a weak D match, TRBD1 (6 bases). Deletions cut 5 bases from V and 4 bases from J, with 20 bases between. This CDR3 spans 16 amino acids. Germline V lookup: CDR1 SGHAT, CDR2 FQNNGV. The CDR3 DNA reads TGTGCCAGCAGCCCTGTTGGGAGGGGGAGAGTCTATGGCTACACCTTC. As protein: CASSPVGRGRVYGYTF.

V is TRBV7-6 and J is TRBJ2-5; D perhaps matches TRBD1 (5 bases). The CDR3 runs to 17 residues. Germline CDR1 and CDR2: SGHVS and FNYEAQ. V was shortened by 7 bases and J by 2 bases, with 23 bases between the two germline ends. CDR3 residues: CASTPDSRVGMQETQYF. The CDR3 DNA follows: TGTGCCAGCACCCCCGACAGCCGCGTAGGGATGCAAGAGACCCAGTACTTC.

This clonotype was observed a few times. This rearrangement joins TRBV7-2 to TRBJ1-6, with unresolved D. The germline V and J ends were trimmed by 1 base and 14 bases, with 15 bases remaining between them. Germline CDR1 SGHTA, CDR2 FQGNSA. CDR3 length: 14 amino acids. CDR3 in amino acids: CASSLELPGPTLHF. CDR3 sequence (DNA): TGTGCCAGCAGCTTAGAATTACCAGGCCCTACCCTCCACTTT.

This clonotype was counted a few times. The chain links TRBV7-9 to TRBJ2-5, with TRBD2 matching over 9 bases. CDR3 length: 13 residues. The V gene's germline CDR1 is SEHNR and CDR2 FQNEAQ (reference sequence). V lost 8 bases to trimming and J lost 5 bases; unmatched junction nucleotides: 6. CDR3 DNA: TGTGCCAGCTTGGCTAGCGGGACGGAGACCCAGTACTTC. Its protein product is CASLASGTETQYF.

This CDR3 is CASSVVLGAGEQFF. CDR3 nucleotide sequence: TGTGCCAGCAGCGTAGTACTAGGGGCGGGTGAGCAGTTCTTC. This chain uses TRBV9 with TRBJ2-1; D assignment may be TRBD1 or TRBD2 (5 bases each). The V and J ends lost 0 bases and 9 bases respectively, with 13 bases between them. The CDR3 runs 14 residues. Germline V lookup: CDR1 SGDLS, CDR2 YYNGEE.

This clonotype has a single count. The gene calls are TRBV29-1 and TRBJ1-2, with D uncertain. Germline CDR1 SQVTM, CDR2 ANQGSEA. The germline V and J ends were trimmed by 3 bases and 0 bases, with 8 bases remaining between them. The CDR3 runs to 13 residues. The CDR3 DNA sequence: TGCAGCGTTGACCTGCAAGCTAACTATGGCTACACCTTC. It translates to CSVDLQANYGYTF. Combining the CDR3 with reference TRBV29-1 and TRBJ1-2 gives the whole variable domain SAVISQKPSRDICQRGTSLTIQCQVDSQVTMMFWYRQQPGQSLTLIATANQGSEATYESGFVIDKFPISRPNLTFSTLTVSNMSPEDSSIYLCSVDLQANYGYTFGSGTRLTVV.

This clonotype was observed a handful of times. The chain links TRBV10-3 to TRBJ2-2, with TRBD1 matching over 9 bases. Trimming cost V 6 bases and J 3 bases; bases outside gene matches: 5. Per the germline V gene, CDR1 is ENHRY and CDR2 is SYGVKD. The CDR3 covers 15 residues. Here the CDR3 DNA reads TGTGCCATCAGCGGACAGGGGTCTGACACCGGGGAGCTGTTTTTT. Translation gives CAISGQGSDTGELFF.

This clonotype appeared once. CDR3 coding DNA: TGCGCCAGCAGCCGTCCGACGCTGACTAGTACGTATGAGCAGTTCTTC. Amino acids: CASSRPTLTSTYEQFF. The rearrangement uses TRBV4-1 and TRBJ2-1; tentatively, D is TRBD2 (6 bases). The CDR3 runs 16 residues. Trimming pared 4 bases from V and 8 bases from J, leaving 21 bases between. CDR1 is MGHRA, CDR2 YSYEKL, per germline.

The chain is built from TRBV7-2 and TRBJ1-5; D gene unclear. This CDR3 region has 14 residues. V dropped 1 base and J dropped 5 bases, with 9 bases sitting between them. Per germline, CDR1 SGHTA and CDR2 FQGNSA. CDR3 sequence: CASSLEPGDQPQHF. For the CDR3, the DNA is TGTGCCAGCAGCTTAGAGCCGGGCGATCAGCCCCAGCATTTT.

In its sample, this clonotype was seen a few times. The J gene is TRBJ2-1, the V gene TRBV7-6, with 10 bases that match TRBD2. Germline V gives CDR1 SGHVS, CDR2 FNYEAQ. With 6 bases clipped from V and 8 bases from J, the junction kept 10 bases outside the gene matches. The CDR3 runs to 15 residues. CDR3 in DNA: TGTGCCAGCAGGCCGACTAGCGGGTCTCCCGATGAGCAGTTCTTC. Protein: CASRPTSGSPDEQFF.

CDR3 amino acids: CATSDPGLADTQYF. The CDR3 DNA is TGTGCCACCAGTGATCCTGGACTTGCAGATACGCAGTATTTT. The chain uses TRBV24-1 and TRBJ2-3; tentatively, D is TRBD2 (5 bases). V lost 3 bases and J 4 bases, leaving 10 bases between the germline ends. Germline V gene lookup returns CDR1 KGHDR and CDR2 SFDVKD. CDR3 length equals 14 residues.

This clonotype came up once. This chain connects TRBV10-3 to TRBJ2-7; a weak D match, TRBD1 (6 bases). The CDR3 consists of 13 residues. V was cut by 7 bases and J by 0 bases, with 10 bases left in between. Germline lookup yields CDR1 ENHRY and CDR2 SYGVKD. CDR3: CAINGQRSYEQYF. The CDR3 DNA is TGTGCCATCAATGGACAGCGCTCCTACGAGCAGTACTTC.

A few counts support this clonotype. The V call is TRBV29-1, the J call TRBJ2-4; TRBD1 matches at 8 bases. Germline V gene sequence: CDR1 SQVTM, CDR2 ANQGSEA. V gave up 4 bases and J gave up 7 bases; unmatched junction bases: 3. This CDR3 is 12 amino acids long. CDR3 sequence: CSVGQGFNIQYF. CDR3 coding DNA: TGCAGCGTTGGACAGGGGTTCAACATTCAGTACTTC.

The V and J genes are TRBV29-1 and TRBJ1-1, with D possibly matching TRBD1 (6 bases). Germline V gene data show CDR1 as SQVTM and CDR2 as ANQGSEA. Trimming left V 7 bases short and J 0 bases short, with 12 bases between. The CDR3 loop spans 13 amino acids. The DNA of the CDR3 is TGCAGCGCTGGACAGAGTCTGAACACTGAAGCTTTCTTT. Amino acid sequence: CSAGQSLNTEAFF.

A remark on this clonotype: Germline and junction disagree at one end, which may indicate a read error. The V gene is TRBV7-9, the J gene TRBJ2-6; 11 bases align to TRBD2. The germline gives CDR1 SEHNR, CDR2 FQNEAQ (reference sequence). The CDR3 has 17 amino acids. The DNA of the CDR3 is TGTGTCAGCACCCAAGGGACTAGCGGTTCTGGGGCCAACGTCCTGACTTTC. Protein sequence: CVSTQGTSGSGANVLTF.

The V call is TRBV29-1, the J call TRBJ2-3, with 9 bases that match TRBD2. V shed 2 bases and J 4 bases; nucleotides not matched to a gene: 4. Germline-derived CDR1 and CDR2 are SQVTM and ANQGSEA. The CDR3 has 14 residues. The CDR3 is CSVERSGSADTQYF. CDR3 bases: TGCAGCGTTGAACGTAGCGGGAGCGCAGATACGCAGTATTTT.

This clonotype was recorded a few times. The V and J genes are TRBV5-5 and TRBJ2-7; D remains unclear. The CDR3 contains 15 residues. The V and J ends lost 0 bases and 1 base respectively, with 11 bases between them. Germline V gene data show CDR1 as SGHKS and CDR2 as YYEKEE (reference sequence). In DNA, the CDR3 is TGTGCCAGCAGCTTGGTCGGCAGACCATCCTACGAGCAGTACTTC. This encodes CASSLVGRPSYEQYF.

V is TRBV6-2 or TRBV6-3 and J is TRBJ2-5, with TRBD1 matching 12 bases. With the DNA end fitting TRBJ2-7 better, the J assignment may be wrong. CDR3 length equals 14 residues. From germline, CDR1 is MNHEY and CDR2 SVGEGT. In DNA, the CDR3 is TGTGCCTGTCAAGCCGGGACAGGGGGCACCGAGCAGTACTTC. It is translated as CACQAGTGGTEQYF.

The V gene is TRBV6-2 or TRBV6-3, the J gene TRBJ1-5; TRBD1 matches at 7 bases. CDR1 and CDR2 from the germline V gene are MNHEY and SVGEGT. CDR3 length: 14 residues. The V and J ends lost 5 bases and 6 bases, in that order; junction bases with no gene match: 7. The CDR3 DNA reads TGTGCCAGCAGTACGCTGCAGGGGGTTCAGCCCCAGCATTTT. This codes for CASSTLQGVQPQHF.

DNA for the CDR3: TGTGCCAGCAGTTTAGGCTGGGGCAATGAGCAGTTCTTC. The encoded protein is CASSLGWGNEQFF. The rearrangement uses TRBV12-3 or TRBV12-4 and TRBJ2-1, with D unresolved. The CDR3 totals 13 residues. The germline V and J ends were trimmed by 1 base and 6 bases, with 7 bases remaining between them.

The V gene is TRBV19, the J gene TRBJ2-1; D might be TRBD1 (5 bases). CDR1 LNHDA and CDR2 SQIVND come from the germline V gene (reference sequence). CDR3 size: 13 residues. Trimming removed 7 bases from V and 12 bases from J, with 19 bases in between. CDR3 in DNA: TGTGCCAGTACACTCCCCTCAGACGACAGGCAGTTCTTC. Residues: CASTLPSDDRQFF.

The V and J genes are TRBV6-5 and TRBJ1-1; TRBD1 is a possible D gene (6 bases). The CDR3 is 14 residues long. Germline loops: CDR1 MNHEY, CDR2 SVGAGI. V gave up 6 bases and J gave up 1 base, with 12 bases separating them. The CDR3 DNA reads as TGTGCCAGCAGGGGAGGGGGGTCGAACACTGAAGCTTTCTTT. Protein product: CASRGGGSNTEAFF.

The chain links TRBV27 to TRBJ1-4; perhaps TRBD1 as D (5 bases). Germline CDR1 is MNHEY and CDR2 is SMNVEV (reference sequence). The CDR3 runs 17 residues. V lost 0 bases and J lost 5, with 16 bases in between. Written as DNA, the CDR3 is TGTGCCAGCAGTTTATCGTATTTTCCCGGGGCGAATGAAAAACTGTTTTTT. This encodes CASSLSYFPGANEKLFF.

CDR3 DNA: TGTGCCAGCAGCTCCCAGGGTGCGGACTATGGCTACACCTTC. As protein: CASSSQGADYGYTF. The chain is built from TRBV3-1 and TRBJ1-2; a possible D gene is TRBD1 (5 bases). Trimming stripped 5 bases from V and 3 bases from J, with 13 bases between. CDR3 length: 14 residues. Germline CDR1 LGHDT, CDR2 YNNKEL (reference sequence).

The gene calls are TRBV4-1 and TRBJ1-2; D might be TRBD1 (6 bases). V lost 0 bases to trimming and J lost 8 bases, with 16 bases between them. The CDR3 extends over 15 amino acids. CDR1 MGHRA and CDR2 YSYEKL come from the germline V gene. This chain's CDR3 is CASSQEAGAGYGYTF. In DNA, the CDR3 is TGCGCCAGCAGCCAAGAGGCAGGGGCTGGGTACGGCTACACCTTC.

This clonotype was seen a handful of times. The chain couples TRBV29-1 to TRBJ2-3; perhaps TRBD2 as D (5 bases). Trimming took 1 base from V and 0 from J, leaving 5 bases between them. Germline V gene sequence: CDR1 SQVTM, CDR2 ANQGSEA. CDR3 size: 13 residues. The CDR3 region is CSVEVASTDTQYF. In DNA, the CDR3 is TGCAGCGTTGAAGTAGCGAGCACAGATACGCAGTATTTT.